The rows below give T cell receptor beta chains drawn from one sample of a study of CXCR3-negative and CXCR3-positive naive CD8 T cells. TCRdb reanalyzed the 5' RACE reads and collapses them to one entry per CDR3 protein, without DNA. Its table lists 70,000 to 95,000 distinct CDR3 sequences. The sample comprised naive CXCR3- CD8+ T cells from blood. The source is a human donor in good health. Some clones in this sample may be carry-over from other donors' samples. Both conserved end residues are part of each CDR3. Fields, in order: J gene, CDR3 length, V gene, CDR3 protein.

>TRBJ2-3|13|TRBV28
CASSLSRTTAQYF
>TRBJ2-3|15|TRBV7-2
CASSPSDFTTDTQYF
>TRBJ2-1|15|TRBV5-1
CASSSGLPSYNEQFF
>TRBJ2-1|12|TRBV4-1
CASSQDRNEQFF
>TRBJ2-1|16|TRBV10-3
CAISEKGRGAYNEQFF
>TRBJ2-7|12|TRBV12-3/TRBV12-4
CASSAISYEQYF
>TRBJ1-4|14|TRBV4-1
CASSPLGEAEKLFF
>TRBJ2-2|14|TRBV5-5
CASYLVGRAGELFF
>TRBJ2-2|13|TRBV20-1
CSALAWNTGELFF
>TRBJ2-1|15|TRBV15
CATSRALAGGNEQFF
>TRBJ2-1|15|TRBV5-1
CASSDSGRGYNEQFF
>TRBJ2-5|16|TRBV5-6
CASSLAAFAGQETQYF
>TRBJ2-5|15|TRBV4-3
CASSQDGSWEETQYF
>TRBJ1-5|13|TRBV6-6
CASSFLEGQPQHF
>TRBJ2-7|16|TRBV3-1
CASSQEGNGLSYEQYF
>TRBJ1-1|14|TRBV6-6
CASSYWGRGAEAFF
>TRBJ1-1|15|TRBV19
CASSLPLMKDTEAFF
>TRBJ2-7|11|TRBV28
CASSFDHEQYF
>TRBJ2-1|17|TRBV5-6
CASSYRERGLSYNEQFF
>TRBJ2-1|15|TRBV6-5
CASKAGGGSYNEQFF
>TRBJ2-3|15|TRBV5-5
CASSNHRVTTDTQYF
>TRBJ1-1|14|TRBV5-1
CASSLRTGNTEAFF
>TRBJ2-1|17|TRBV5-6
CASSLEGSGQGYNEQFF
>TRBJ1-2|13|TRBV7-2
CASSFPEGYGYTF
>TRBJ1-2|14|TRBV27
CASSPLRANYGYTF
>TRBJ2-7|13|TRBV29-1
CSVLGPDSYEQYF
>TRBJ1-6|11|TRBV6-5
CAAGPGSPLHF
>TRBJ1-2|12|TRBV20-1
CSARDPEGHYTF